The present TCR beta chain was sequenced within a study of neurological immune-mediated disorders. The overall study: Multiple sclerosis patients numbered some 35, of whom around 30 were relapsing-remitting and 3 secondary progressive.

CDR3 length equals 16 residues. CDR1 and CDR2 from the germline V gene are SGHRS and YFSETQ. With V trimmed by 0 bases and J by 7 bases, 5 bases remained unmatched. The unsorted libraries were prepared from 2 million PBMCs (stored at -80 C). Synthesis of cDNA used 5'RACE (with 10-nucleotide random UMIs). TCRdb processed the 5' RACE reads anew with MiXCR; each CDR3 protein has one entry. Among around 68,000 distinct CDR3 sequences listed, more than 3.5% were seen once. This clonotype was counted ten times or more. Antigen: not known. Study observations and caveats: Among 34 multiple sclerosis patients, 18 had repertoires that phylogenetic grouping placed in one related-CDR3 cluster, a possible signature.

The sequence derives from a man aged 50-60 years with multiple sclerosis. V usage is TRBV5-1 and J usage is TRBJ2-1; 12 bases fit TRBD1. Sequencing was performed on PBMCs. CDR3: CASSLDGGQGANEQFF. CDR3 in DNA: TGCGCCAGCAGCTTGGATGGGGGACAGGGGGCGAATGAGCAGTTCTTC.